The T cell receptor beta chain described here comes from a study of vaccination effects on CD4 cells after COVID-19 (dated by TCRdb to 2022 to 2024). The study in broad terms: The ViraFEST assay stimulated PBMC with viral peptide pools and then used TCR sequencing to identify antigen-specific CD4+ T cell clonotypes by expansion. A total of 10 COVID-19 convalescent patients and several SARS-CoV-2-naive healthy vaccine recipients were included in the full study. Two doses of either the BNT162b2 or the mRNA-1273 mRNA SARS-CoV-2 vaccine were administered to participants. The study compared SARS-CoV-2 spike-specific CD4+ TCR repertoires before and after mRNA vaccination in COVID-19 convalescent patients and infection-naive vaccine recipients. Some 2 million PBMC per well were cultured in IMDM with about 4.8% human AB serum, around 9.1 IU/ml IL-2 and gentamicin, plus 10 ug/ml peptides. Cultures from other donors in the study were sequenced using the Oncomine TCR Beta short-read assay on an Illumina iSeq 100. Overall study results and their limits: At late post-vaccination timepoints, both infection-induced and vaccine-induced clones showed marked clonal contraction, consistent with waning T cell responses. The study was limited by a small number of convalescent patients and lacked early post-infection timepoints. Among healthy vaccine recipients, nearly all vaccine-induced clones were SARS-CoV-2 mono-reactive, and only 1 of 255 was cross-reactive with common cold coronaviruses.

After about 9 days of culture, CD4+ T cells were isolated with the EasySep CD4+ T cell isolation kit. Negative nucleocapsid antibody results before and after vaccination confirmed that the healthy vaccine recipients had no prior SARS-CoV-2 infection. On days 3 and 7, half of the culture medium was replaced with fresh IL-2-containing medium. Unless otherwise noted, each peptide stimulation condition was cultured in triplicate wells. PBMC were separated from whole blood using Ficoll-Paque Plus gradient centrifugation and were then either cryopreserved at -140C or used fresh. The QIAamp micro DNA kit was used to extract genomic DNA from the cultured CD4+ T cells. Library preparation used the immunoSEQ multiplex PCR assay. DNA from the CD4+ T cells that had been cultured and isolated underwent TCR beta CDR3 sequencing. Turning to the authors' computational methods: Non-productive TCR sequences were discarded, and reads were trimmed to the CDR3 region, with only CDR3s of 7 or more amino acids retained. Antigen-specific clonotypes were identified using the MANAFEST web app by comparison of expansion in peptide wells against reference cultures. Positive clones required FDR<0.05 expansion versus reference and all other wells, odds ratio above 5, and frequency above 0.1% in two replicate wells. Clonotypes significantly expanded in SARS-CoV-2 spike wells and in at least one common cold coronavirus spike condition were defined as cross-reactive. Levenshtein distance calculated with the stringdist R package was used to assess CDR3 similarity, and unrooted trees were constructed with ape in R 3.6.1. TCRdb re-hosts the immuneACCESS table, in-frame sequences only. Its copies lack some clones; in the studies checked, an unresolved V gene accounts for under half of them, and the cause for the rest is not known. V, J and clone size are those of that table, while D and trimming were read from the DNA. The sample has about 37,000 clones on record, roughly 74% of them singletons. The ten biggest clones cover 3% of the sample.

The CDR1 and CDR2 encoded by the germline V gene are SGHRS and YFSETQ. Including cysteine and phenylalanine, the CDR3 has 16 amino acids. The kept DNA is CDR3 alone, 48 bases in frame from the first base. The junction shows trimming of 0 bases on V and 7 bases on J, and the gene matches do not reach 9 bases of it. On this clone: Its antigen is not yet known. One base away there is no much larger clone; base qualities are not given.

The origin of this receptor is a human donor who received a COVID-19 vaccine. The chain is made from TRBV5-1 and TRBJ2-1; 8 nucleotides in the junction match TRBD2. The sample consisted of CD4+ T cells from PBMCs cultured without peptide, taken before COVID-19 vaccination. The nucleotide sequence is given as TGCGCCAGCAGCTTGGTCGGTTCTAGCGGGCAGAATGAGCAGTTCTTC. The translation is CASSLVGSSGQNEQFF. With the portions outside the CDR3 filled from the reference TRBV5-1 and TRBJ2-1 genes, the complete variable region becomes KAGVTQTPRYLIKTRGQQVTLSCSPISGHRSVSWYQQTPGQGLQFLFEYFSETQRNKGNFPGRFSGRQFSNSRSEMNVSTLELGDSALYLCASSLVGSSGQNEQFFGPGTRLTVL.